This T cell receptor beta chain was recovered during a study of cytomegalovirus exposure and HLA in healthy donors. General observations from the study: Analyzed later, association rates of TCRs varied across HLA loci, with DRB1 most and HLA-C fewest.

This PCR relied on a set of 60 Vbeta primers and 13 Jbeta primers. Libraries were prepared by immunoSEQ multiplex PCR; TCRdb keeps only in-frame clonotypes and omits some of them. The sample comprises roughly 71,000 clones, approximately 60% of which are singletons, and around 3% rests with the top ten. Details on this clone: What it binds is not known.

The germline V gene encodes CDR1 MNHEY and CDR2 SMNVEV (reference sequence). This CDR3 is 13 amino acids long. V shed 5 bases and J shed 4 bases, with 9 bases lying between them. The source of this sequence is a man aged 25-45 years in good health and CMV-seronegative. The chain uses TRBV27 and TRBJ2-1; D is unclear. Sequencing used PBMCs. CDR3 in DNA: TGTGCCAGCAGTGTAGACGGGTACAATGAGCAGTTCTTC. It translates to CASSVDGYNEQFF.